This record concerns one T cell receptor beta chain sequence. The antigen is undetermined. A much more abundant neighbour one base away suggests this may be a read error. This record comes from a study of T cells in Graves' hyperthyroidism and ophthalmopathy. Overall study context: Initial diagnosis, before any treatment, was when peripheral blood was collected.

RNA transcripts yielded amplified TCR beta CDR3 regions. The study used the HTBI primer set for a first-round RT-PCR of the TCR CDR3. MiXCR, applied by TCRdb to the multiplex PCR reads, yields one record per CDR3 protein. The sample lists 800,000 or so distinct CDR3 sequences, 35% to 45% occurring once. The CDR3 runs 15 residues. The V end lost 6 bases, the J end lost 0 bases, and 15 bases lay between the germline ends. Per germline, CDR1 ENHRY and CDR2 SYGVKD. Study-wide points: Appearing also in blood were most of the thyroid clonotypes expanded above 0.001.

Fresh peripheral blood, 10 ml, yielded the PBMCs. The sample consisted of blood. This receptor was taken from a man aged 18 to 30 with Graves' hyperthyroidism. The chain carries TRBV10-3 and TRBJ2-7, with D possibly TRBD1 on 6 matching bases. CDR3 loop: CAISLGGGGSYEQYF. The DNA for the CDR3 is TGTGCCATCAGCTTAGGGGGTGGCGGCTCCTACGAGCAGTACTTC.